The entry below describes one TCR beta chain. Produced via immunoSEQ multiplex PCR; TCRdb's table is partial and in-frame only. The sample carries fewer than 100,000 clones, approximately 90% recorded once. This entry comes from a study of control samples from healthy donors and cancer patients. There are 14 residues in the CDR3. Looked up from germline, CDR1 is LGHDT and CDR2 is YNNKEL (reference sequence). V lost 5 bases and J lost 6; bases outside the gene matches: 3. The genes are TRBV3-1 (or the pseudogene TRBV3-2) and TRBJ1-5; 11 bases are a match to TRBD1. The specimen was blood. The sequence was collected from a woman aged 50 to 60 in good health. The CDR3 region is CASSLGQGAQPQHF. The CDR3 nucleotides are TGTGCCAGCAGCTTAGGACAGGGGGCTCAGCCCCAGCATTTT.